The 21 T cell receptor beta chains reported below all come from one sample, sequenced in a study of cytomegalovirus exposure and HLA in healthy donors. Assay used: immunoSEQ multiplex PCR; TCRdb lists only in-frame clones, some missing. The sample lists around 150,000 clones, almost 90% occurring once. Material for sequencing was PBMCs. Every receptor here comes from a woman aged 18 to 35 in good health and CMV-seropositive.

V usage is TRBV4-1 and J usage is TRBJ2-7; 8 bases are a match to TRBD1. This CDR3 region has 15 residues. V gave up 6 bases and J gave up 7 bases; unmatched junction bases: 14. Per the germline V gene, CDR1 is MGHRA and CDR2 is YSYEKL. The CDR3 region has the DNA TGCGCCAGCAGTTACCTAGGACAGGGATCGCAGGAGCAGTACTTC. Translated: CASSYLGQGSQEQYF.

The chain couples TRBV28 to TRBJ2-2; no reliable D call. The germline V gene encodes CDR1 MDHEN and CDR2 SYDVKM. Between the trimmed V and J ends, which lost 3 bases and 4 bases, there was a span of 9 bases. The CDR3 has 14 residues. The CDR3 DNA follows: TGTGCCAGCAGTTTCCCCGTTATCACCGGGGAGCTGTTTTTT. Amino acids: CASSFPVITGELFF.

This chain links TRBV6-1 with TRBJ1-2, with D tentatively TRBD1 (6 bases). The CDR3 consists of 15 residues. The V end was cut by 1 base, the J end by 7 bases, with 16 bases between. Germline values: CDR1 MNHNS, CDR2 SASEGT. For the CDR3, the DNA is TGTGCCAGCAGTGAAGTGGGGGCGCCCGGGGTTGGCTACACCTTC. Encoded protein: CASSEVGAPGVGYTF.

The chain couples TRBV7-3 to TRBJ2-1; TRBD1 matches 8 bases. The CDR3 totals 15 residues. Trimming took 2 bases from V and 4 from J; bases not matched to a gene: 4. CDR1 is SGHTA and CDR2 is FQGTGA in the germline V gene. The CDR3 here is CASSLQGAQYNEQFF. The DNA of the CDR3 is TGTGCCAGCAGCTTACAGGGGGCGCAATACAATGAGCAGTTCTTC.

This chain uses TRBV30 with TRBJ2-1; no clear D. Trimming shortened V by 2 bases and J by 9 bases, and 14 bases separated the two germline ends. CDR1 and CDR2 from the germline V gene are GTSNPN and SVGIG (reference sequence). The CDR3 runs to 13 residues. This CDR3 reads CAWSKELGSEQFF. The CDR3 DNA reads TGTGCCTGGAGTAAAGAACTGGGCAGTGAGCAGTTCTTC.

The CDR3 DNA follows: TGTGCCAGCAGTGATGGGACTGGATACAATGAGCAGTTCTTC. This gives the protein CASSDGTGYNEQFF. The rearrangement uses TRBV2 and TRBJ2-1; D perhaps matches TRBD2 (6 bases). V was shortened by 3 bases and J by 4 bases, with 10 bases between the two germline ends. This CDR3 spans 14 amino acids. Looked up from germline, CDR1 is SNHLY and CDR2 is FYNNEI.

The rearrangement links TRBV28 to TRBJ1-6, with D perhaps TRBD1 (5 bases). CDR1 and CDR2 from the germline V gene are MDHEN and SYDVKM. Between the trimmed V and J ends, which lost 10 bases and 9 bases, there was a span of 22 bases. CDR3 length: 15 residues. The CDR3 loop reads CATHAGTHSGSPLHF. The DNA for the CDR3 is TGTGCCACCCATGCAGGGACTCATTCTGGTTCACCCCTCCACTTT.

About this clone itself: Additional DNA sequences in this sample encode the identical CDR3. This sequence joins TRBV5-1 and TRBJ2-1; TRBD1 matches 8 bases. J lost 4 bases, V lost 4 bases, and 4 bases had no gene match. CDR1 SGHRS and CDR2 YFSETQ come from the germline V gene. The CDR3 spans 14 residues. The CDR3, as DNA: TGCGCCAGCAGCCTCGGGACAGGATACAATGAGCAGTTCTTC. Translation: CASSLGTGYNEQFF. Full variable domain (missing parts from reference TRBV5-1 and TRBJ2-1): KAGVTQTPRYLIKTRGQQVTLSCSPISGHRSVSWYQQTPGQGLQFLFEYFSETQRNKGNFPGRFSGRQFSNSRSEMNVSTLELGDSALYLCASSLGTGYNEQFFGPGTRLTVL.

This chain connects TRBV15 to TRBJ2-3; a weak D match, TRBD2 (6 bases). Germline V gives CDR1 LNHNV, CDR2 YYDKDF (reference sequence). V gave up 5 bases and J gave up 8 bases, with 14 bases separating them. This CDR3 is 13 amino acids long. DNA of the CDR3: TGTGCCACCAGCCCCGGAGGGGCCGTTACGCAGTATTTT. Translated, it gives CATSPGGAVTQYF.

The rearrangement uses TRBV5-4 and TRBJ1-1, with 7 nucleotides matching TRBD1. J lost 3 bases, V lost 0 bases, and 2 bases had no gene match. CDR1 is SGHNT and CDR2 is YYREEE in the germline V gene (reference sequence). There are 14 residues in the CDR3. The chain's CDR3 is CASSLGDRDTEAFF. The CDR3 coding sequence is TGTGCCAGCAGCTTGGGGGACAGAGACACTGAAGCTTTCTTT.

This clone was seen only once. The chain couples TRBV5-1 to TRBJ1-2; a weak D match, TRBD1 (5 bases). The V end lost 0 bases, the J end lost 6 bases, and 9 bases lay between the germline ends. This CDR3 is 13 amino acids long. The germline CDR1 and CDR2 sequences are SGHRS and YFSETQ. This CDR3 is CASSLDGGHGYTF. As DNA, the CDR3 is TGCGCCAGCAGCTTGGACGGGGGTCATGGCTACACCTTC.

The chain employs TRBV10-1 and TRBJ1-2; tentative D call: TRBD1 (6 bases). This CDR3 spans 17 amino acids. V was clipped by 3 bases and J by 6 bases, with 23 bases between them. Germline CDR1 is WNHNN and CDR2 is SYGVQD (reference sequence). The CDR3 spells CASSDLRYREDVDGYTF. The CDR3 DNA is TGCGCCAGCAGTGACCTCAGATACAGGGAAGACGTCGATGGCTACACCTTC.

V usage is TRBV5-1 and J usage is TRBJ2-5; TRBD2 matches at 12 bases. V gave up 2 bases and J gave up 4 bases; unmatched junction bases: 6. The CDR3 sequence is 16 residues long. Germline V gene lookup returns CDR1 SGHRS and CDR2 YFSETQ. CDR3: CASSFLTSGGRETQYF. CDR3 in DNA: TGCGCCAGCAGCTTTTTGACTAGCGGGGGTAGAGAGACCCAGTACTTC. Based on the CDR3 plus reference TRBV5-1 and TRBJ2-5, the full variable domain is KAGVTQTPRYLIKTRGQQVTLSCSPISGHRSVSWYQQTPGQGLQFLFEYFSETQRNKGNFPGRFSGRQFSNSRSEMNVSTLELGDSALYLCASSFLTSGGRETQYFGPGTRLLVL.

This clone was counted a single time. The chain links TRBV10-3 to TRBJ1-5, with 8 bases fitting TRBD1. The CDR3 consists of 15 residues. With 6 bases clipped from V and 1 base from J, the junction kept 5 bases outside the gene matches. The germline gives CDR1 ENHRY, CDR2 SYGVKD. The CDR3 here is CAISQGAASNQPQHF. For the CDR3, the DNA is TGTGCCATCAGCCAGGGGGCGGCCAGCAATCAGCCCCAGCATTTT.

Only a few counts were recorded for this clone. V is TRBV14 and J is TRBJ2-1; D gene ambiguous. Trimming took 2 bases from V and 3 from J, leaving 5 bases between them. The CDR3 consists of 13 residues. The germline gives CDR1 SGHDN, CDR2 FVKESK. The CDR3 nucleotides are TGTGCCAGCAGCCAACGGTTCTACAATGAGCAGTTCTTC. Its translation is CASSQRFYNEQFF.

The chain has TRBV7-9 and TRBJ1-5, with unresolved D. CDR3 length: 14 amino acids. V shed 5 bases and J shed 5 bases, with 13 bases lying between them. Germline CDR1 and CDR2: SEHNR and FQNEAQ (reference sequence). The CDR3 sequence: CASSGGGTDQPQHF. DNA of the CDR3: TGTGCCAGCAGCGGAGGTGGCACAGATCAGCCCCAGCATTTT.

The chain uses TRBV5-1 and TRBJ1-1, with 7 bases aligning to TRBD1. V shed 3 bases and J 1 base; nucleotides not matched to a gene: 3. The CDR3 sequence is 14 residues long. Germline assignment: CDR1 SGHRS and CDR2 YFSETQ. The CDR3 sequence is CASSWGQPNTEAFF. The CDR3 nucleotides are TGCGCCAGCAGCTGGGGACAGCCGAACACTGAAGCTTTCTTT.

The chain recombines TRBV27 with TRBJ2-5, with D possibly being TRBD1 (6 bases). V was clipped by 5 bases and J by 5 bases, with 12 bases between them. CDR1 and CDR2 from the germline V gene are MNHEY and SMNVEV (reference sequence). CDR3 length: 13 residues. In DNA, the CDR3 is TGTGCCAGCAGTCCCTTTGGGGGCGAGACCCAGTACTTC. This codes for CASSPFGGETQYF.

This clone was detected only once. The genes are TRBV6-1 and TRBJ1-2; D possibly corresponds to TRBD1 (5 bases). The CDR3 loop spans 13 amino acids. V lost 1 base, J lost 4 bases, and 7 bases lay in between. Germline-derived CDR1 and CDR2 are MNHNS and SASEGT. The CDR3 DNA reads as TGTGCCAGCAGTGAAGGGGGGGGCTATGGCTACACCTTC. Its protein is CASSEGGGYGYTF.

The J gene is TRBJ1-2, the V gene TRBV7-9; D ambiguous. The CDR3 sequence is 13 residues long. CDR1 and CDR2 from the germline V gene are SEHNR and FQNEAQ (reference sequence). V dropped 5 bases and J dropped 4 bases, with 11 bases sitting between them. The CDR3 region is CASSRLPVYGYTF. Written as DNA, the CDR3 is TGTGCCAGCAGCCGATTGCCAGTCTATGGCTACACCTTC.

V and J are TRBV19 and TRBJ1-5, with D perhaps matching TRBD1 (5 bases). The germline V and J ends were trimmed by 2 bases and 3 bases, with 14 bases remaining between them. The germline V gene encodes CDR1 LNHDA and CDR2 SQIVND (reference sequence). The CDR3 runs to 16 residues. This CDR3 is CASSIRNRQSNQPQHF. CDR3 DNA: TGTGCCAGTAGTATACGCAACAGACAGTCCAATCAGCCCCAGCATTTT.